The 23 T cell receptor beta chains listed next were all sequenced from one sample in a study of T cell responses to AZD1222 COVID-19 vaccine. TCRdb keeps only in-frame clones here, not all; method: immunoSEQ multiplex PCR. The repertoire has 70,000 or so clones, about four fifths of them found once; the top ten carry about 6%. The sequencing here drew on peripheral blood, taken 28 days after the second AZD1222 dose. The origin of the receptors is an adult who received the AZD1222 COVID-19 vaccine.

This chain connects TRBV6-4 to TRBJ2-1, with 9 bases identical to TRBD1. CDR3 length equals 15 residues. From germline, CDR1 is MRHNA and CDR2 SNTAGT. Trimming cost V 5 bases and J 1 base; bases outside gene matches: 3. The CDR3 is CASSPGTGSYNEQFF. In DNA form, the CDR3 reads TGTGCCAGCAGTCCCGGGACAGGGTCCTACAATGAGCAGTTCTTC.

This chain joins TRBV11-3 and TRBJ2-1, with 10 nucleotides matching TRBD1. The CDR3 totals 15 residues. With 5 bases clipped from V and 5 bases from J, the junction kept 6 bases outside the gene matches. Germline CDR1 is SGHNT and CDR2 is YENEEA. The CDR3 region is CASSPQGQGNNEQFF. In DNA, the CDR3 is TGTGCCAGCAGCCCTCAGGGACAGGGGAACAATGAGCAGTTCTTC.

The rearrangement uses TRBV5-1 and TRBJ2-7; 11 nucleotides agree with TRBD2. The CDR3 runs to 15 residues. The V gene end was trimmed by 2 bases and the J gene end by 0 bases; junction bases not matched to a gene: 1. Germline CDR1 SGHRS, CDR2 YFSETQ. The CDR3 coding sequence is TGCGCCAGCAGCTTACTAGCGGGGGCCTCCTACGAGCAGTACTTC. Residues: CASSLLAGASYEQYF.

This clone was recorded only once. This chain links TRBV19 with TRBJ1-5, with a weak D call TRBD1 (6 bases). Germline V gene lookup returns CDR1 LNHDA and CDR2 SQIVND (reference sequence). The CDR3 has 15 residues. V lost 6 bases to trimming and J lost 6 bases, with 18 bases between them. The CDR3 loop reads CASRPWQGSAQPQHF. The CDR3 DNA reads TGTGCCAGTAGGCCCTGGCAGGGGTCAGCTCAGCCCCAGCATTTT. Full variable domain (outside the CDR3, taken from reference TRBV19 and TRBJ1-5): DGGITQSPKYLFRKEGQNVTLSCEQNLNHDAMYWYRQDPGQGLRLIYYSQIVNDFQKGDIAEGYSVSREKKESFPLTVTSAQKNPTAFYLCASRPWQGSAQPQHFGDGTRLSIL.

V usage is TRBV4-1 and J usage is TRBJ1-2, with TRBD1 matching over 12 bases. Germline trimming cut 2 bases from V and 4 bases from J; bases unmatched to any gene: 8. The CDR3 totals 17 residues. Germline CDR1 reads MGHRA; CDR2 reads YSYEKL. CDR3 sequence (DNA): TGCGCCAGCAGCCAACGGTTCCGGGACAGGGGGCCCTATGGCTACACCTTC. It specifies CASSQRFRDRGPYGYTF.

The V call is TRBV5-4, the J call TRBJ2-2, with 8 bases aligning to TRBD2. Looked up from germline, CDR1 is SGHNT and CDR2 is YYREEE (reference sequence). J was trimmed by 6 bases and V by 4 bases; bases with no gene match: 11. The CDR3 is made up of 16 amino acids. The CDR3 loop reads CASSDDLGTSPGELFF. The CDR3 DNA reads TGTGCCAGCAGCGACGACCTCGGGACTAGTCCCGGGGAGCTGTTTTTT. The complete variable domain, with remaining parts taken from reference TRBV5-4 and TRBJ2-2, reads ETGVTQSPTHLIKTRGQQVTLRCSSQSGHNTVSWYQQALGQGPQFIFQYYREEENGRGNFPPRFSGLQFPNYSSELNVNALELDDSALYLCASSDDLGTSPGELFFGEGSRLTVL.

The chain couples TRBV4-3 to TRBJ1-6; 7 nucleotides line up with TRBD1. V lost 7 bases, J lost 9 bases, and 6 bases stayed unmatched. The CDR3 runs 13 residues. The V gene's germline CDR1 is LGHNA and CDR2 YSLEER. Here the CDR3 reads CASNRQGGSPLHF. CDR3 in DNA: TGCGCCAGCAATAGACAGGGAGGTTCACCCCTCCACTTT.

The genes are TRBV23-1 and TRBJ1-1; 10 nucleotides agree with TRBD1. TRBV23-1 is assigned to the ORF class and has an uncertain function. Germline trimming cut 4 bases from V and 10 bases from J; bases unmatched to any gene: 3. The CDR3 spans 12 residues. CDR3 residues: CASSPDRGPAFF. CDR3 bases: TGCGCCAGCAGTCCTGACAGGGGGCCAGCTTTCTTT.

The chain uses TRBV27 and TRBJ1-1; TRBD1 is a possible D gene (5 bases). The germline V gene has CDR1 MNHEY and CDR2 SMNVEV (reference sequence). This CDR3 has 13 amino acids. The ends were cut back, 6 bases at V and 3 bases at J, with 11 bases in the middle. The DNA of the CDR3 is TGTGCCAGCAGCATACTAGGGGACACTGAAGCTTTCTTT. Translation: CASSILGDTEAFF.

This clone occurred once. In DNA, the CDR3 is TGTGCCAGCAGTCCTCTCTACGAGCAGTACTTC. Amino acid sequence: CASSPLYEQYF. The V and J genes are TRBV2 and TRBJ2-7; D ambiguous. CDR1 and CDR2 (germline): SNHLY, FYNNEI. The V gene lost 5 bases and the J gene lost 3 bases, with 5 bases spanning the gap. The CDR3 sequence is 11 residues long.

The chain links TRBV7-2 to TRBJ2-3; D remains unclear. The length of the CDR3 is 14 residues. Deletions cut 7 bases from V and 3 bases from J, with 14 bases between. Germline loops: CDR1 SGHTA, CDR2 FQGNSA. The CDR3: CASTLTFGTDTQYF. DNA for the CDR3: TGTGCCAGCACCCTAACCTTTGGAACAGATACGCAGTATTTT.

The chain is built from TRBV28 and TRBJ2-1, with D possibly being TRBD1 or TRBD2 (5 bases each). Germline lookup yields CDR1 MDHEN and CDR2 SYDVKM. V dropped 6 bases and J dropped 9 bases, with 21 bases sitting between them. The CDR3 has 15 amino acids. The CDR3 DNA is TGTGCCAGCAGAGAATCGGGCCTCCGGGGACGTGAGCAGTTCTTC. This codes for CASRESGLRGREQFF.

The chain carries TRBV4-2 and TRBJ1-1; 10 positions agree with TRBD1. V lost 0 bases and J lost 7; bases outside the gene matches: 5. The germline CDR1 and CDR2 sequences are LGHNA and YNFKEQ. The CDR3 loop spans 15 amino acids. In nucleotides, the CDR3 is TGTGCCAGCAGCCAAGATTGGACAGGGGGTATTGAAGCTTTCTTT. It encodes CASSQDWTGGIEAFF.

V and J are TRBV11-3 and TRBJ1-1; D may be TRBD1 (5 bases). Germline V lookup: CDR1 SGHNT, CDR2 YENEEA. Deletions cut 1 base from V and 6 bases from J, with 15 bases between. The CDR3 spans 15 residues. CDR3 residues: CASSLGAGRSAEAFF. The DNA of the CDR3 is TGTGCCAGCAGCTTAGGAGCAGGGAGGTCCGCTGAAGCTTTCTTT. The full variable domain, completed using reference TRBV11-3 and TRBJ1-1, is EAGVVQSPRYKIIEKKQPVAFWCNPISGHNTLYWYLQNLGQGPELLIRYENEEAVDDSQLPKDRFSAERLKGVDSTLKIQPAELGDSAVYLCASSLGAGRSAEAFFGQGTRLTVV.

This clone was counted many times. The V and J genes are TRBV7-2 and TRBJ2-2; D is unresolved. The V gene's germline CDR1 is SGHTA and CDR2 FQGNSA. The CDR3 covers 12 residues. Trimming removed 3 bases from V and 7 bases from J, with 6 bases in between. The DNA for the CDR3 is TGTGCCAGCAGCTTGCAGTACGGGGAGCTGTTTTTT. Encoded protein: CASSLQYGELFF.

V gene TRBV30 combines with J gene TRBJ1-2; a weak D match, TRBD1 (5 bases). V gave up 5 bases and J gave up 4 bases, with 17 bases separating them. Germline CDR1 GTSNPN, CDR2 SVGIG (reference sequence). The CDR3 runs to 14 residues. The CDR3 nucleotides are TGTGCCTGGGGAACCTGGGGCCAGGTCTATGGCTACACCTTC. Translated: CAWGTWGQVYGYTF.

The chain employs TRBV30 and TRBJ2-7; TRBD1 matches at 8 bases. This CDR3 contains 14 residues. V was clipped by 0 bases and J by 5 bases; unmatched bases: 6. Germline-derived CDR1 and CDR2 are GTSNPN and SVGIG (reference sequence). The CDR3 region is CAWSVGGTGHEQYF. CDR3 nucleotides: TGTGCCTGGAGTGTGGGCGGGACAGGCCACGAGCAGTACTTC.

The chain couples TRBV7-9 to TRBJ1-2; D unclear. V gave up 6 bases and J gave up 2 bases, with 7 bases separating them. The germline gives CDR1 SEHNR, CDR2 FQNEAQ (reference sequence). There are 12 residues in the CDR3. The DNA of the CDR3 is TGTGCCAGCAGGTTCACGAACTATGGCTACACCTTC. As protein: CASRFTNYGYTF.

The V gene is TRBV5-1, the J gene TRBJ2-7; TRBD1 aligns across 7 bases. J was trimmed by 3 bases and V by 0 bases; bases with no gene match: 6. This CDR3 spans 15 amino acids. Germline V gives CDR1 SGHRS, CDR2 YFSETQ. CDR3 loop: CASSLAGGRDYEQYF. The CDR3 region has the DNA TGCGCCAGCAGCTTGGCAGGGGGACGGGACTACGAGCAGTACTTC.

The V gene is TRBV10-2, the J gene TRBJ2-1, with D maybe TRBD1 (5 bases). Germline lookup yields CDR1 WSHSY and CDR2 SAAADI. V shed 6 bases and J shed 2 bases, with 8 bases lying between them. This CDR3 has 13 amino acids. The CDR3 coding sequence is TGCGCCAGCAGCCAGGGTGCCTACAATGAGCAGTTCTTC. Translating gives CASSQGAYNEQFF.

The gene calls are TRBV5-1 and TRBJ2-5, with D tentatively TRBD1 (6 bases). Trimming pared 2 bases from V and 4 bases from J, leaving 9 bases between. CDR1 and CDR2 (germline): SGHRS, YFSETQ. The CDR3 consists of 13 residues. CDR3 coding DNA: TGCGCCAGCAGCTTTCCACAGGGAGAGACCCAGTACTTC. Protein product: CASSFPQGETQYF.

Details on this clone: Other DNA sequences of this sample code for an identical CDR3. The rearrangement links TRBV5-1 to TRBJ1-2; the D gene is possibly TRBD1 (5 bases). CDR3 length: 14 amino acids. The ends were cut back, 0 bases at V and 2 bases at J, with 8 bases in the middle. Per germline, CDR1 SGHRS and CDR2 YFSETQ. The CDR3 protein is CASSLGGENYGYTF. Written as DNA, the CDR3 is TGCGCCAGCAGCTTGGGGGGCGAAAACTATGGCTACACCTTC.

The chain links TRBV6-2 or TRBV6-3 to TRBJ1-2, with D possibly being TRBD1 (5 bases). Germline values: CDR1 MNHEY, CDR2 SVGEGT. Trimming pared 5 bases from V and 4 bases from J, leaving 11 bases between. The CDR3 covers 13 residues. The CDR3 sequence: CASSPGTFYGYTF. The CDR3 coding sequence is TGTGCCAGCAGTCCCGGGACTTTCTATGGCTACACCTTC.